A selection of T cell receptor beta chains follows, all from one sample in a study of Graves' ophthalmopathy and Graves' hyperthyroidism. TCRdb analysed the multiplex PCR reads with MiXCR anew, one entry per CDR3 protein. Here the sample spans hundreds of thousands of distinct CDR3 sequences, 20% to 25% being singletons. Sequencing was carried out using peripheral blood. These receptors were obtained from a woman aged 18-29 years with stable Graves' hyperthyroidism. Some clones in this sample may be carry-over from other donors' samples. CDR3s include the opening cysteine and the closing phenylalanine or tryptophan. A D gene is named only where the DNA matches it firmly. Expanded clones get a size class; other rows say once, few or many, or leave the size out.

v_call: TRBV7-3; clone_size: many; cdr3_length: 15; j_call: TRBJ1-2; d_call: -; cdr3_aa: CASSLLYRDKHGYTF; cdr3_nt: TGTGCCAGCAGCCTACTATACCGGGATAAACATGGCTACACCTTC
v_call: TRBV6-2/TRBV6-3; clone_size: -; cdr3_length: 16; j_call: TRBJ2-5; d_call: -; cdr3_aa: CASSYPRRGRQETQYF; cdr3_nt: TGTGCCAGCAGTTACCCCCGGCGGGGGCGACAAGAGACCCAGTACTTC
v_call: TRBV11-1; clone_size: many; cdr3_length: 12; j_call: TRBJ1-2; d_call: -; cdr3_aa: CASSEEFYGYTF; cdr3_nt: TGTGCCAGCAGCGAAGAATTCTATGGCTACACCTTC
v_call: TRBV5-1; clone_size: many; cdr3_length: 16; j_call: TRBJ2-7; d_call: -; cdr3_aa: CASPKSPGAGPYEQYF; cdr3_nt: TGCGCCAGTCCAAAATCCCCTGGGGCAGGACCTTACGAGCAGTACTTC
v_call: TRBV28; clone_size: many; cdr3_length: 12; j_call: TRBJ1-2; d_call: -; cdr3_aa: CASSGVGYGYTF; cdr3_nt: TGTGCCAGCAGCGGGGTAGGCTATGGCTACACCTTC
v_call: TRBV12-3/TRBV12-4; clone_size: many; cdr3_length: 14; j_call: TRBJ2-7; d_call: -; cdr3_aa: CASTQGSGVYEQYF; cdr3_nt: TGTGCCAGCACCCAAGGGTCAGGGGTCTACGAGCAGTACTTC
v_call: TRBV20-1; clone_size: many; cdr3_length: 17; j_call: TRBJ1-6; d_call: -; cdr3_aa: CSARDEFGLGGLTPLHF; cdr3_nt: TGCAGTGCTAGAGATGAGTTCGGGTTAGGGGGATTGACACCCCTCCACTTT
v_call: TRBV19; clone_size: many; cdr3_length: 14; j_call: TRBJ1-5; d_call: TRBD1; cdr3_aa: CASDAGTGDQPQHF; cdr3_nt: TGTGCCAGTGATGCGGGAACAGGGGATCAGCCCCAGCATTTT
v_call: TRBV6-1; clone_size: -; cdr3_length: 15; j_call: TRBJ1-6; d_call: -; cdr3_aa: CASRLPGQGAGGLHF; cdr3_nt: TGTGCCAGCAGACTCCCGGGACAAGGGGCCGGGGGCCTCCACTTT
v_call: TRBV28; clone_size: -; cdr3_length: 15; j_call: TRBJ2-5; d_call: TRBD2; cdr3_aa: CASSIGLAVQETQYF; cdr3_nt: TGTGCCAGCAGCATCGGACTAGCGGTTCAAGAGACCCAGTACTTC
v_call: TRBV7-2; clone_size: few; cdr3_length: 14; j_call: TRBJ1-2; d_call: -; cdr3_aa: CASSPHRGDYGYTF; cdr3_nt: TGTGCCAGCAGCCCCCATAGGGGGGACTATGGCTACACCTTC
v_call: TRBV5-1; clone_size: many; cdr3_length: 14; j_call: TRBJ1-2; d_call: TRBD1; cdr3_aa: CASSRDRVNYGYTF; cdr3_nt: TGTGCCAGCAGTCGCGACAGGGTGAACTATGGCTACACCTTC
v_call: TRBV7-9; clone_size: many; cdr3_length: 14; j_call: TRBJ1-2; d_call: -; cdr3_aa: CASSLGDGTYGYTF; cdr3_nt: TGTGCCAGCAGCTTAGGGGACGGGACCTATGGCTACACCTTC
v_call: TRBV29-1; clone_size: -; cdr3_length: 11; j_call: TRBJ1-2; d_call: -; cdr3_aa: CSVARGYGYTF; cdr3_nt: TGCAGCGTTGCAAGGGGGTATGGCTACACCTTC
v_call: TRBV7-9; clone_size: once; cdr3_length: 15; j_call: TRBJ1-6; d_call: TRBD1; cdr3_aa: CASSLAEGANSPLHF; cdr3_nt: TGTGCCAGCAGCTTAGCAGAGGGGGCGAATTCACCCCTCCACTTT
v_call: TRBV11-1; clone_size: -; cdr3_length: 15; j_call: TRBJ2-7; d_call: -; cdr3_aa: CASSLASGAGYEQYF; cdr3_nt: TGTGCCAGCAGCTTAGCGTCCGGGGCCGGCTACGAGCAGTACTTC
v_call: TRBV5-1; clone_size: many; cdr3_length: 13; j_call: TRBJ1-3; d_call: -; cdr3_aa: CATSPGPGNTIYF; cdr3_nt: TGCGCCACCTCACCGGGTCCTGGAAACACCATATATTTT
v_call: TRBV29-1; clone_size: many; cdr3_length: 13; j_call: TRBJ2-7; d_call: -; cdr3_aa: CSVGGVQPDEQYF; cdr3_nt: TGCAGCGTTGGGGGGGTTCAGCCTGACGAGCAGTACTTC
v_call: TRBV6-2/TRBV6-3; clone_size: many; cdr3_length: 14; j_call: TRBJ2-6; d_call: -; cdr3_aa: CASSPKGGANVLTF; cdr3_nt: TGTGCCAGCAGCCCGAAGGGGGGGGCCAACGTCCTGACTTTC
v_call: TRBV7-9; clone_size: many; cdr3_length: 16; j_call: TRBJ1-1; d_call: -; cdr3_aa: CASQRWPASRNTEAFF; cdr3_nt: TGTGCCAGCCAAAGATGGCCGGCGAGTAGGAACACTGAAGCTTTCTTT
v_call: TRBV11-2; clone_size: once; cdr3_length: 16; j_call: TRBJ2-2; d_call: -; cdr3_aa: CASSLNSGLYTGELFF; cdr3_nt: TGTGCCAGCAGCTTAAATTCAGGATTGTACACCGGGGAGCTGTTTTTT
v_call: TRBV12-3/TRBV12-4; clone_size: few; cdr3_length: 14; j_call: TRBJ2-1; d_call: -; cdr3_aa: CASSPGTFPNEQFF; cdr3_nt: TGTGCCAGCAGTCCCGGGACATTCCCAAATGAGCAGTTCTTC
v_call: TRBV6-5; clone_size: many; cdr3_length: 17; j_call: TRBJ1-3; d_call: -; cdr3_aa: CASSYSSWVDSGNTIYF; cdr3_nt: TGTGCCAGCAGTTACTCGAGTTGGGTCGACTCTGGAAACACCATATATTTT
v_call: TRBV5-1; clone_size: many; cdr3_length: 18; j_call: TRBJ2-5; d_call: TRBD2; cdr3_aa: CASSLFASGRRGQETQYF; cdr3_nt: TGCGCCAGCAGCTTGTTTGCTAGCGGGAGGAGGGGGCAAGAGACCCAGTACTTC
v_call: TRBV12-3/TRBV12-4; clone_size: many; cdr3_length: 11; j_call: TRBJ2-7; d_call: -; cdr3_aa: CASSLGSGQYF; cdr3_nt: TGTGCCAGCAGTTTGGGTAGTGGGCAGTACTTC
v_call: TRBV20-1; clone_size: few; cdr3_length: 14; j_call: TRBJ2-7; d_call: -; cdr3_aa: CSARRPPGAGEQYF; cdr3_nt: TGCAGTGCTAGACGCCCCCCGGGGGCGGGTGAGCAGTACTTC
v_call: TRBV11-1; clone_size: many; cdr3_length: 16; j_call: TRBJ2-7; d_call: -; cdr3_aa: CASSPQGQSLGYEQYF; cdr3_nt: TGTGCCAGCAGCCCCCAAGGACAGTCGCTGGGCTACGAGCAGTACTTC
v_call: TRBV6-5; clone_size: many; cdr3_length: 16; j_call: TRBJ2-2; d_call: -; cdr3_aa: CASSYSFGGKGGELFF; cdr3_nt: TGTGCCAGCAGTTACTCGTTCGGGGGAAAGGGCGGGGAGCTGTTTTTT
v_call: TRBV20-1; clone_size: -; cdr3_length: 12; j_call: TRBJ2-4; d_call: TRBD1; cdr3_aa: CSALPTGTIQYF; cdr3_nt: TGCAGTGCCCTCCCGACAGGGACCATTCAGTACTTC
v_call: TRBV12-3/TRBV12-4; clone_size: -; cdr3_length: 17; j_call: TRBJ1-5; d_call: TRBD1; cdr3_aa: CASSLGTRGGLDQPQHF; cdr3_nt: TGTGCCAGCAGTTTGGGGACACGAGGGGGCCTAGATCAGCCCCAGCATTTT
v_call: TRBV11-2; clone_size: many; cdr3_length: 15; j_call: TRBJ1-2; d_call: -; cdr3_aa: CASSLVAGDWYGYTF; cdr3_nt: TGTGCCAGCAGCTTAGTGGCAGGGGATTGGTATGGCTACACCTTC
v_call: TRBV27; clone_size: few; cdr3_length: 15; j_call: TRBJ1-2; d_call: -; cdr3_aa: CASSLEYPLFHGYTF; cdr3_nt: TGTGCCAGCAGTTTAGAGTATCCCCTCTTTCATGGCTACACCTTC
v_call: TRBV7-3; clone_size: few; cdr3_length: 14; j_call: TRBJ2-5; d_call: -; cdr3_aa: CASSPMSVQETQYF; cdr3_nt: TGTGCCAGCAGCCCTATGAGCGTCCAAGAGACCCAGTACTTC
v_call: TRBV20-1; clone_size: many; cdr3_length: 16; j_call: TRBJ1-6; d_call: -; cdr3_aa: CSARRAGSSYNSPLHF; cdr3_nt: TGCAGTGCTAGGAGGGCGGGGAGCTCCTATAATTCACCCCTCCACTTT
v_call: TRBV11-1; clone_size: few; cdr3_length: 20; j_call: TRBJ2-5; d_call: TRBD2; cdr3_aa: CASSFQFAAGAPEKKETQYF; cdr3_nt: TGTGCCAGCAGCTTTCAGTTTGCAGCGGGGGCCCCCGAAAAAAAAGAGACCCAGTACTTC
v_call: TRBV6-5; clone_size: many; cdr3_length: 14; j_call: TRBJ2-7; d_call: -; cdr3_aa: CASSYLPPGDEQYF; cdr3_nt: TGTGCCAGCAGTTACCTACCGCCAGGCGACGAGCAGTACTTC
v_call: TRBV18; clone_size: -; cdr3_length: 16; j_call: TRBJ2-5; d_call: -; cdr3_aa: CASSPPNGADPETQYF; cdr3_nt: TGTGCCAGCTCACCACCGAACGGTGCCGACCCTGAGACCCAGTACTTC
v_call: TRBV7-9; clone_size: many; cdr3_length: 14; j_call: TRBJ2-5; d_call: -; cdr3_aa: CASSRQTRQETQYF; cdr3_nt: TGTGCCAGCAGTCGCCAGACTCGACAAGAGACCCAGTACTTC
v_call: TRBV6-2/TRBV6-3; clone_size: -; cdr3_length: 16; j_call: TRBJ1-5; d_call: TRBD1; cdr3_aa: CASSYRTGYSNQPQHF; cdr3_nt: TGTGCCAGCAGTTACCGGACAGGCTATAGCAATCAGCCCCAGCATTTT
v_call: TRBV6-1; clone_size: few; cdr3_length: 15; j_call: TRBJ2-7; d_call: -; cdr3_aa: CASSESLAGPYEQYF; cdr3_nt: TGTGCCAGCAGTGAAAGTCTGGCGGGGCCCTACGAGCAGTACTTC
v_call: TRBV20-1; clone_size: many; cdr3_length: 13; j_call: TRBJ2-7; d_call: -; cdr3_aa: CSARGHRSYEQYF; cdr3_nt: TGCAGTGCTAGGGGTCACAGGTCCTACGAGCAGTACTTC
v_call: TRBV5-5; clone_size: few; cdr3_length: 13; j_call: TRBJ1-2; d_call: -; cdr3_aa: CASSSQSHYGYTF; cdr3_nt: TGTGCCAGCAGCTCCCAGAGTCACTATGGCTACACCTTC
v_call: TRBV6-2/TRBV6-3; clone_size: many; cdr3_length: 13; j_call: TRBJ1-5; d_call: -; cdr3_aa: CASRYNRDQPQHF; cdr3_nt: TGTGCCAGCAGGTATAACAGGGATCAGCCCCAGCATTTT